Sequencing of this T cell receptor (beta chain) was carried out in a study of human T cells and chemical hapten exposure. Whole-study context: From small differences in pooled library volume came most of the variation in per-sample TCR yields. Overall study findings and caveats: TCRs exceeding 1 in 1000 frequency stayed unchanged with DPC sensitization.

Each CDR3 protein is one row after TCRdb ran MiXCR on the 5' RACE reads. Altogether 120,000 to 150,000 distinct CDR3 sequences are present, about 4.3% being singletons, with the ten largest covering around 1.5%. A few counts support this clonotype. Its specificity is not known. It was from unfractionated whole blood that total RNA was extracted. Losses at the gene ends were 6 bases for V and 2 bases for J; bases not matched to a gene: 13. The CDR3 is made up of 17 amino acids. Per the germline V gene, CDR1 is SQVTM and CDR2 is ANQGSEA. This sequence originates from a female donor in good health. The chain joins TRBV29-1 to TRBJ1-4, with 9 nucleotides matching TRBD1. CDR3 in amino acids: CSVAGQGGISTNEKLFF. The CDR3 DNA reads TGCAGCGTCGCGGGACAGGGTGGTATTTCTACTAATGAAAAACTGTTTTTT. Full variable domain (outside the CDR3, taken from reference TRBV29-1 and TRBJ1-4): SAVISQKPSRDICQRGTSLTIQCQVDSQVTMMFWYRQQPGQSLTLIATANQGSEATYESGFVIDKFPISRPNLTFSTLTVSNMSPEDSSIYLCSVAGQGGISTNEKLFFGSGTQLSVL.